This T cell receptor beta chain was found in a study of CD4 T cells in relation to SARS-CoV-2 and coronaviruses. Study information: PBMCs were cultured with antigen for less than twelve days before TCR beta sequencing. Negative control cultures got HIV-1 Nef peptides or no peptide. Study-level findings and limits: No crossreactivity against non-spike viral proteins was tested here.

Per the germline V gene, CDR1 is SGHTA and CDR2 is FQGTGA. The CDR3 is made up of 12 amino acids. Concerning this clone: The target antigen is unknown. One end of the junction varies from germline; a read error may be responsible.

Some clones are missing from TCRdb's copy, which holds only in-frame ones; the method was immunoSEQ multiplex PCR. The sample comprises 24,000 or so clones, about 81% of which are singletons, and more than 9% rests with the top ten. CD4+ T cells from unexposed donors were obtained before the COVID-19 pandemic (2011-2018). The cells were cultured for 10 days before CD4+ T cells were isolated. As cell numbers allowed, unexposed-donor CD4+ T cells faced SARS-CoV-2 S/N and four cold-coronavirus spikes. The rearrangement uses TRBV7-3 and TRBJ2-3; 10 bases are shared with TRBD1. The sample comprised CD4+ T cells from PBMCs, cultured in vitro. The receptor was isolated from a human donor in good health. The chain's CDR3 is CASSWTGGTQYF. As DNA, the CDR3 is TGTGCCAGCAGCTGGACAGGGGGTACGCAGTATTTC.